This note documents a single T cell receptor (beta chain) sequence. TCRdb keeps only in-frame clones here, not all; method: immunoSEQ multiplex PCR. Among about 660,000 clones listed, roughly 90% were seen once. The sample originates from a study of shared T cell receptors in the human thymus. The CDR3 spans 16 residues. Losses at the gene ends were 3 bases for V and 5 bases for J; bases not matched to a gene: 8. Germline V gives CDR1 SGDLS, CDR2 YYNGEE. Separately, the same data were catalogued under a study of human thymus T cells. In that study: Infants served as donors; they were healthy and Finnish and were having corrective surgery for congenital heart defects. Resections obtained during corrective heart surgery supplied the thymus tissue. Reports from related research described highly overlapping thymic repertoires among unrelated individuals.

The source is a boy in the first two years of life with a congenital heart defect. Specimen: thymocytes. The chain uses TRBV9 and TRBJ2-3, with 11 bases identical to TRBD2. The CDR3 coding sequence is TGTGCCAGCAGCGCACTACTAGCGGGAGAGGGAGATACGCAGTATTTT. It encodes CASSALLAGEGDTQYF.